This TCR beta chain was identified during a study of response to subunit inactivated influenza vaccine. The V and J ends lost 2 bases and 6 bases respectively, with 10 bases between them. The germline gives CDR1 MNHEY, CDR2 SVGEGT. The CDR3 extends over 14 amino acids. General study findings and limits: Authors proposed each seasonal influenza vaccination draws in few new T cells.

TCRdb called the RT-PCR reads again in MiXCR, with one record for every CDR3 protein. The sample shows about 650,000 distinct CDR3 sequences, around 15% of them seen only once. This clonotype was observed a few times. Its antigen is as yet unknown. The chain is built from TRBV6-2 or TRBV6-3 and TRBJ2-2, with D tentatively TRBD2 (5 bases). The TCR originated in a man between 45 and 60 years old who received an inactivated influenza vaccine. Sequences were derived from PBMCs from blood, sampled 14 to 15 days before vaccination. The CDR3 loop reads CASSYVAAAGELFF. The CDR3, as DNA: TGTGCCAGCAGTTACGTGGCAGCGGCCGGGGAGCTGTTTTTT.